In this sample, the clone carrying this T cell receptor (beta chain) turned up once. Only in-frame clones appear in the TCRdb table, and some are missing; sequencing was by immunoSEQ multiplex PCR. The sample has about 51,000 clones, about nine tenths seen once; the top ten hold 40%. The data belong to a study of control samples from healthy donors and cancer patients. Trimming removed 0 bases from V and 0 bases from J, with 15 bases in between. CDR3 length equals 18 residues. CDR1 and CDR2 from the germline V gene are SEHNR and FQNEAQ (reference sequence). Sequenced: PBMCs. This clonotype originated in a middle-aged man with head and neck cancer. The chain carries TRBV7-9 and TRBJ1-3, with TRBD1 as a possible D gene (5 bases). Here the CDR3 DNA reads TGTGCCAGCAGCTTAGCCCGAGGGGATCAGAGCTCTGGAAACACCATATATTTT. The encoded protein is CASSLARGDQSSGNTIYF.